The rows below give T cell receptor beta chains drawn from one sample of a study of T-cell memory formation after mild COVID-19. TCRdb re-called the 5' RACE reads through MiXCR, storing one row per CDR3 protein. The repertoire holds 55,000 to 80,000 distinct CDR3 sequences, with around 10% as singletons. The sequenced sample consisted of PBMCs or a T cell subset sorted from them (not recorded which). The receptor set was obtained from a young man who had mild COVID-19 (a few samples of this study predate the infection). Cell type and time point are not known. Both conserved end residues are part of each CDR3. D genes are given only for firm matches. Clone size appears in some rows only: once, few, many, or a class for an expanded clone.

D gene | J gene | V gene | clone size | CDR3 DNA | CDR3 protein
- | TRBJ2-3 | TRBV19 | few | TGTGCCAGTAGTATAGATCTGACGGGGCGGACGCAGTATTTT | CASSIDLTGRTQYF
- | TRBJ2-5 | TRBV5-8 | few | TGTGCCAGCAGCTCTCAGGGTTTAGAGACCCAGTACTTC | CASSSQGLETQYF
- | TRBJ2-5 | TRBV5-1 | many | TGCGCCAGCAGCCCACCGGGACGAGAGGAGACCCAGTACTTC | CASSPPGREETQYF
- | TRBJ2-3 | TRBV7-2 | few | TGTGCCAGCAGCTTAGCTTCTAGGGAATCAGATACGCAGTATTTT | CASSLASRESDTQYF
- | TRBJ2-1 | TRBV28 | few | TGTGCCAGCAGTGGGCGGATAGTCAAGGCGGACAATGAGCAGTTCTTC | CASSGRIVKADNEQFF
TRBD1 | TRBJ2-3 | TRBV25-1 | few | TGTGCCAGCAGTGATTCGAGACAGGGCAACACAGATACGCAGTATTTT | CASSDSRQGNTDTQYF
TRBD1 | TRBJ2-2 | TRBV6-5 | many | TGTGCCAGTAACCCACAGGGGGTGATGTATGCGTCTCACGCGAACACCGGGGAGCTGTTTTTT | CASNPQGVMYASHANTGELFF
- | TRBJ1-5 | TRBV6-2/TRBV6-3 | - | TGTGCCAGCACTCCGACAGGTTACGATAACAATCAGCCCCAGCATTTT | CASTPTGYDNNQPQHF
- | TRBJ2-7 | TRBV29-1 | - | TGCAGCGCTGCATCCGGGACCTCCTGGGCCGAGCAGTACTTC | CSAASGTSWAEQYF
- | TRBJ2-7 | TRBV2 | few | TGTGCCAGCAGGAGAATTGGGACCTACGAGCAGTACTTC | CASRRIGTYEQYF
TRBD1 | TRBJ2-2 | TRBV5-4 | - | TGTGCCAGCAGCTTACCAGGACAGGTCACCGGGGAGCTGTTTTTT | CASSLPGQVTGELFF
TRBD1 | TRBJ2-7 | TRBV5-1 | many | TGCGCCAGCAGCTTGGCCGGGGACAGTCAGTACGAGCAGTACTTC | CASSLAGDSQYEQYF
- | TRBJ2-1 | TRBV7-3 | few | TGTGCCAGCAGCCCAGATAAAGCGGAGCAGTTCTTC | CASSPDKAEQFF
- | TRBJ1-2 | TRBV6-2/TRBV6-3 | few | TGTGCCAACCTACGACAGACCTCTTCCTATGGCTACACCTTC | CANLRQTSSYGYTF
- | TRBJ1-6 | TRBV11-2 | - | TGTGCCAGCAGCCCTTTGGGGAGGGGAGAGTCGTCACCCCTCCACTTT | CASSPLGRGESSPLHF
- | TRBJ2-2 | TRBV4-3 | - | TGCGCCAGCAGCCCGCAGGCGAACACCGGGGAGCTGTTTTTT | CASSPQANTGELFF